This passage covers 15 T cell receptor beta chains from one sample sequenced in a study of blood T cell repertoires in COVID-19. Here immunoSEQ multiplex PCR was the method, and the copy in TCRdb shows in-frame clones only, minus some. The data contain about 94,000 clones, roughly four fifths of them seen just once; the ten biggest clones take up about 6.3%. The sequenced material came from peripheral blood. Receptor source: a man between 60 and 75 years old with acute or convalescent COVID-19.

The chain uses TRBV11-2 and TRBJ1-1; 8 bases map to TRBD1. Germline-derived CDR1 and CDR2 are SGHAT and FQNNGV. The CDR3 runs 16 residues. V trimming: 5 bases; J trimming: 5 bases; junction bases outside the gene matches: 13. CDR3 coding DNA: TGTGCCAGCAGCCCGGAGGACAGGGATCCGTATACTGAAGCTTTCTTT. Encoded protein: CASSPEDRDPYTEAFF.

CDR3 amino acids: CASTLAGTGELFF. The CDR3 nucleotides are TGTGCCAGCACCCTAGCGGGGACCGGGGAGCTGTTTTTT. This chain joins TRBV6-5 and TRBJ2-2; 9 bases are a match to TRBD2. Germline V lookup: CDR1 MNHEY, CDR2 SVGAGI. V trimming: 7 bases; J trimming: 5 bases; junction bases outside the gene matches: 2. This CDR3 is built from 13 residues.

The rearrangement uses TRBV3-1 (or the pseudogene TRBV3-2) and TRBJ2-1; D is possibly TRBD2 (7 bases). The CDR3 loop spans 16 amino acids. The V gene's germline CDR1 is LGHDT and CDR2 YNNKEL (reference sequence). V was pared by 4 bases and J by 2 bases, with 15 bases between. The CDR3 here is CASSPVRGGPYNEQFF. The CDR3 DNA is TGTGCCAGCAGCCCGGTAAGGGGGGGGCCCTACAATGAGCAGTTCTTC.

This clone was detected only a few times. The CDR3 loop is CASGLAPSVTTDTQYF. CDR3 nucleotides: TGTGCTAGTGGTTTGGCCCCTAGCGTTACCACAGATACGCAGTATTTT. This chain joins TRBV12-5 and TRBJ2-3, with D perhaps TRBD2 (6 bases). CDR1 LGHNT and CDR2 FRNRAP come from the germline V gene. The germline V and J ends were trimmed by 1 base and 2 bases, with 13 bases remaining between them. This CDR3 spans 16 amino acids. Looking up the rest from reference TRBV12-5 and TRBJ2-3 gives the full variable domain: DARVTQTPRHKVTEMGQEVTMRCQPILGHNTVFWYRQTMMQGLELLAYFRNRAPLDDSGMPKDRFSAEMPDATLATLKIQPSEPRDSAVYFCASGLAPSVTTDTQYFGPGTRLTVL.

This clone was seen a handful of times. The chain couples TRBV9 to TRBJ2-3; 13 bases map to TRBD2. The CDR3 consists of 18 residues. Germline loops: CDR1 SGDLS, CDR2 YYNGEE. Trimming cost V 0 bases and J 0 bases; bases outside gene matches: 4. The CDR3 region has the DNA TGTGCCAGCAGCGTAGAAGGACTAGCGGGGGCTAGCACAGATACGCAGTATTTT. Translation: CASSVEGLAGASTDTQYF.

The chain uses TRBV15 and TRBJ2-1; 9 bases map to TRBD1. The V segment lost 5 bases and the J segment 5 bases; nucleotides outside the gene matches: 7. This CDR3 contains 15 residues. Germline CDR1 is LNHNV and CDR2 is YYDKDF (reference sequence). The CDR3 DNA follows: TGTGCCACCAGCGGTGGACAGGGGTTTCACAATGAGCAGTTCTTC. Amino acids: CATSGGQGFHNEQFF.

The gene calls are TRBV28 and TRBJ2-1; 11 bases fit TRBD2. Per germline, CDR1 MDHEN and CDR2 SYDVKM. V was pared by 0 bases and J by 9 bases, with 4 bases of the junction left unmatched. There are 15 residues in the CDR3. CDR3 protein: CASSLWASGGTEQFF. DNA for the CDR3: TGTGCCAGCAGTTTATGGGCTAGCGGGGGGACTGAGCAGTTCTTC.

The V call is TRBV6-5, the J call TRBJ1-6, with D perhaps matching TRBD1 (5 bases). V was shortened by 8 bases and J by 9 bases, with 14 bases between the two germline ends. The germline CDR1 and CDR2 sequences are MNHEY and SVGAGI. This CDR3 is 13 amino acids long. The CDR3, as DNA: TGTGCCAGCGGCGGGGGGGGACTTTCACCCCTCCACTTT. This codes for CASGGGGLSPLHF.

The chain combines TRBV2 with TRBJ2-3, with TRBD2 matching 13 bases. CDR1 and CDR2 from the germline V gene are SNHLY and FYNNEI. J lost 5 bases, V lost 2 bases, and 7 bases had no gene match. The CDR3 extends over 17 amino acids. Written as DNA, the CDR3 is TGTGCCAGCAGTGAATTGCTAGGACTAGCGGGGGAAGATACGCAGTATTTT. Protein sequence: CASSELLGLAGEDTQYF.

This chain joins TRBV4-2 and TRBJ2-5; 13 nucleotides match TRBD2. CDR1 is LGHNA, CDR2 YNFKEQ, per germline. V shed 3 bases, J shed 2 bases, and the junction held 6 bases outside the gene matches. The CDR3 totals 17 residues. The CDR3 loop reads CASSQGLAGKGQETQYF. The CDR3 coding sequence is TGTGCCAGCAGCCAGGGACTAGCGGGGAAGGGGCAAGAGACCCAGTACTTC.

This rearrangement joins TRBV24-1 to TRBJ1-3; D ambiguous. The CDR3 consists of 14 residues. Germline V gene sequence: CDR1 KGHDR, CDR2 SFDVKD. V was trimmed by 8 bases and J by 3 bases, leaving 13 bases between them. CDR3 residues: CATTQRLYGNTIYF. The CDR3 coding sequence is TGTGCCACCACCCAACGTCTCTATGGAAACACCATATATTTT.

V usage is TRBV19 and J usage is TRBJ1-3; D not certain. The CDR3 is 15 amino acids. V lost 7 bases to trimming and J lost 0 bases, with 13 bases between them. Germline CDR1 and CDR2: LNHDA and SQIVND (reference sequence). The CDR3, as DNA: TGTGCCAGTACCAAAAACAGTCTCTCTGGAAACACCATATATTTT. Translating gives CASTKNSLSGNTIYF.

This chain links TRBV7-8 with TRBJ2-7; TRBD1 might be the D (5 bases). The CDR3 covers 15 residues. Trimming pared 1 base from V and 0 bases from J, leaving 10 bases between. CDR1 is SGHVS and CDR2 is FQNEAQ in the germline V gene. The CDR3 here is CASSLGGSSSYEQYF. The CDR3 region has the DNA TGTGCCAGCAGCTTAGGGGGCAGTAGCTCCTACGAGCAGTACTTC.

The rearrangement joins TRBV19 to TRBJ2-3; D possibly corresponds to TRBD1 (5 bases). The CDR3 loop spans 14 amino acids. The germline CDR1 and CDR2 sequences are LNHDA and SQIVND (reference sequence). The V and J ends lost 5 bases and 3 bases respectively, with 12 bases between them. The CDR3 loop is CASSRSQGTDTQYF. CDR3 coding DNA: TGTGCCAGTAGTCGGAGCCAGGGAACAGATACGCAGTATTTT. The complete variable domain, with remaining parts taken from reference TRBV19 and TRBJ2-3, reads DGGITQSPKYLFRKEGQNVTLSCEQNLNHDAMYWYRQDPGQGLRLIYYSQIVNDFQKGDIAEGYSVSREKKESFPLTVTSAQKNPTAFYLCASSRSQGTDTQYFGPGTRLTVL.

V and J are TRBV2 and TRBJ1-6, with D maybe TRBD1 (5 bases). Trimming took off 4 bases at V and 9 bases at J, with 16 bases between the two ends. The CDR3 runs 15 residues. Germline CDR1 is SNHLY and CDR2 is FYNNEI. CDR3 nucleotides: TGTGCCAGCAGTGTCACGGGGACTGGGGGTTCACCCCTCCACTTT. The encoded protein is CASSVTGTGGSPLHF.